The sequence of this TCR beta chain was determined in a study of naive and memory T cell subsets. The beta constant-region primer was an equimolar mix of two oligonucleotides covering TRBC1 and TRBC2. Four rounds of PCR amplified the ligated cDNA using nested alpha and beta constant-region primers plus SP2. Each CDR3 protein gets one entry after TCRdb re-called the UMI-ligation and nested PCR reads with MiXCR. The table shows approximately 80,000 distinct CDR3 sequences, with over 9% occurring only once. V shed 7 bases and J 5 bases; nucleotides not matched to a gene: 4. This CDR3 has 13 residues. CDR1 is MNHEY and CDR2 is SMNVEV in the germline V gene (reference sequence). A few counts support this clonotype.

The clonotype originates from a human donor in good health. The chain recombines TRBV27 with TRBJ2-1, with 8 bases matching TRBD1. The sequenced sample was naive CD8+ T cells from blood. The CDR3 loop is CASTTGANNEQFF. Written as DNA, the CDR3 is TGTGCCAGCACGACAGGGGCTAACAATGAGCAGTTCTTC.